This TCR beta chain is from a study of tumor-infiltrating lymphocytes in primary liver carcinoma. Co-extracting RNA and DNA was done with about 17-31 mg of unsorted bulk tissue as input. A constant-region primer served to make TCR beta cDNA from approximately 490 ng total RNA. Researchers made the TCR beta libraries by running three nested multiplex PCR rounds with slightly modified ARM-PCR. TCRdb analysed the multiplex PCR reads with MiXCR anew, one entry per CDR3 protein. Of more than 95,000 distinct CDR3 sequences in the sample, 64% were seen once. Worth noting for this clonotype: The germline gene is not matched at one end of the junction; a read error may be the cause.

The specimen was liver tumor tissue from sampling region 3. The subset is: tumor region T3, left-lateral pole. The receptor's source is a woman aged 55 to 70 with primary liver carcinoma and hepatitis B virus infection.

CDR3 nucleotides: TGTGCCAGCAGCCACCCGGGACTAGTGTCGAATGAGCAGCTCTTC. Its translation is CASSHPGLVSNEQLF. V gene TRBV28 combines with J gene TRBJ2-1; 8 positions match TRBD2. In germline, CDR1 is MDHEN, CDR2 SYDVKM. The CDR3 runs 15 residues. The full variable domain, its missing parts supplied by reference TRBV28 and TRBJ2-1, is DVKVTQSSRYLVKRTGEKVFLECVQDMDHENMFWYRQDPGLGLRLIYFSYDVKMKEKGDIPEGYSVSREKKERFSLILESASTNQTSMYLCASSHPGLVSNEQLFGPGTRLTVL.